Sequencing of this T cell receptor beta chain was carried out in a study of CD8+ T cells in alopecia areata (dated by TCRdb to the late 2010s). Background on the whole study: The treated patients, all with moderate-to-severe alopecia areata, were enrolled in an open-label pilot trial of oral tofacitinib given at 5 to 10 mg twice daily. In humans, TCRbeta sequencing was performed on scalp tissue and on sorted CD4+ and CD8+ peripheral blood T cells from healthy controls and from patients with patchy or totalis/universalis alopecia areata. Scalp clonality was compared across normal scalp (n=4), patchy alopecia areata scalp (n=8), and alopecia totalis/universalis scalp (n=8). The study used high-throughput TCRbeta sequencing to examine T cell clonal expansion in alopecia areata, in both the C3H/HeJ mouse model and human patients. Patients received tofacitinib for 6 to 18 months and were then followed off drug for 6 months to check for delayed response and recurrence. Biopsies were taken from tofacitinib-treated patients at baseline and at 4 and 24 weeks of treatment, and a later scalp biopsy was taken in several of the tofacitinib-treated patients. RNA was obtained with the PAXgene miRNA kit for fixed scalp, the miRNeasy kit for PBMCs, and the RNeasy kit for mouse skin. TCRbeta CDR3 regions were amplified by immunoSEQ multiplex PCR using 35 Vbeta forward and 13 Jbeta reverse primers.

Read against the paper, the sample's time point label means: baseline before oral tofacitinib. Lesional scalp punch biopsies and peripheral blood were collected from alopecia areata patients. PBMCs were isolated by density centrifugation and stained for CD3, CD4 and CD8, and CD4+ and CD8+ T cells were sorted on a FACSAria. Unmatched junction bases come to 7, with V trimmed by 0 bases and J by 3 bases. The CDR3, cysteine through phenylalanine, is 16 amino acids long. Of all the DNA, just the CDR3 is kept, 48 bases in frame from base 1. CDR1 SGDLS and CDR2 YYNGEE are derived from the germline V gene. Receptors were amplified or captured by the immunoSEQ multiplex PCR assay. RNA was extracted from all samples and reverse transcribed into cDNA as template for TCR sequencing. SuperScript III was used to make first-strand cDNA, primed with a 2:1 mix of oligo-dT and random hexamers. Amplification bias was assessed with a synthetic immune receptor repertoire, and residual bias was removed computationally. On the study's bioinformatics: Raw reads were preprocessed to remove errors, and CDR3 was defined according to IMGT conventions as the region from the conserved cysteine to phenylalanine. Clonality was computed by normalizing Shannon entropy by log2 of the number of productive unique TCRs and subtracting the result from 1. CD4 or CD8 identity of scalp clones was inferred by cross-referencing scalp TCRbeta sequences with sorted blood CD4 and CD8 repertoires. TCRdb provides this immuneACCESS table in a form limited to in-frame rearrangements. Some clones are lacking; in checked studies, under half of them reflect an unresolved V gene, and why the rest are absent is not known. V, J and clone size were drawn from that table, and D and trimming were deduced from the DNA. For this sample there are roughly 250,000 clones; roughly two thirds appear just once. The ten top clones hold approximately 1.2% of the sample.

On this clone itself: Its antigen remains unidentified. Base qualities are not recorded, but no much larger clone differs from it by a single base.

Findings and caveats that apply to the study as a whole: Compared with normal scalp, lesional scalp, particularly in alopecia totalis/universalis, had higher clonality and more expanded CD8+ clones, which suggests antigenic drive. Compared with mice, TCR sequences shared between patients were less clear, possibly partly because of HLA diversity across the patient population. Scalp TCR repertoire analysis is complicated because resident alphabeta T cells in normal human skin are also sequenced, whereas mouse skin is dominated by gammadelta T cells.

This material consisted of CD4+ T cells sorted from blood, taken at week 0. The TCR sequence derives from a human donor with alopecia areata. The chain uses TRBV9 and TRBJ1-2; TRBD1 matches 8 bases in the middle. The DNA sequence follows: TGTGCCAGCAGCGTAGGACCCCAGGGGGCTCACTATGGCTACACCTTC. This gives the protein CASSVGPQGAHYGYTF. The full variable domain, completed from the reference TRBV9 and TRBJ1-2 proteins outside the CDR3, reads DSGVTQTPKHLITATGQRVTLRCSPRSGDLSVYWYQQSLDQGLQFLIQYYNGEERAKGNILERFSAQQFPDLHSELNLSSLELGDSALYFCASSVGPQGAHYGYTFGSGTRLTVV.